This TCR beta chain emerged from a study of T cell responses to AZD1222 COVID-19 vaccine. Whole-study findings and limits: The study identified only a handful of AZD1222 recipients as seropositive at baseline.

Using immunoSEQ multiplex PCR, the repertoire was profiled, and TCRdb retains in-frame clones only, with some absent. The table records roughly 120,000 clones, about 87% of them present only once. The CDR3 consists of 14 residues. Germline V CDR1 and CDR2: KGHSH, LQKENI. Trimming took 6 bases from V and 5 from J; bases not matched to a gene: 2. On this clone itself: No antigen is known for it.

The source is an adult who received the AZD1222 COVID-19 vaccine. The J gene is TRBJ1-6, the V gene TRBV18, with TRBD1 identical over 9 bases. Sample: peripheral blood, taken 28 days after the second AZD1222 dose. This chain's CDR3 is CASSDRGNNSPLHF. DNA of the CDR3: TGTGCCAGCTCGGACAGGGGTAATAATTCACCCCTCCACTTT.